The 19 T cell receptor beta chains in this list originate from one sample, sequenced in a study of follicular helper T cells after annual influenza vaccination. Time point denoted: 2015-2016 season, pre-vaccination. Clones were read by immunoSEQ multiplex PCR, and TCRdb kept only the in-frame ones, dropping some. The sample lists 9,300 or so clones, around four fifths occurring once. The sample was CXCR5+ CD38- circulating T follicular helper cells from blood, taken on the day of influenza vaccination. Subset defined: circulating Tfh, non-naive CD4+CXCR5+PD-1+ (ICOS+CD38+ or ICOS-CD38-). These receptors came from an adult who received the influenza vaccine.

This clone has only a few counts. This chain uses TRBV2 with TRBJ2-7; D unresolved. The CDR3 length is 11 residues. Trimming shortened V by 6 bases and J by 1 base, and 4 bases separated the two germline ends. Looked up from germline, CDR1 is SNHLY and CDR2 is FYNNEI. The CDR3 loop reads CASRRSYEQYF. CDR3 nucleotide sequence: TGTGCCAGCAGGAGGTCCTACGAGCAGTACTTC.

V usage is TRBV27 and J usage is TRBJ2-6, with no clear D. The CDR3 is 15 residues long. Germline-derived CDR1 and CDR2 are MNHEY and SMNVEV (reference sequence). Trimming left V 5 bases short and J 0 bases short, with 8 bases between. This CDR3 reads CASSPSYSGANVLTF. The CDR3 DNA follows: TGTGCCAGCAGTCCGTCTTACTCTGGGGCCAACGTCCTGACTTTC.

This clone was recorded a few times. V is TRBV6-5 and J is TRBJ1-2, with D possibly TRBD1 on 5 matching bases. V lost 7 bases to trimming and J lost 2 bases, with 17 bases between them. From germline, CDR1 is MNHEY and CDR2 SVGAGI. There are 15 residues in the CDR3. CDR3 amino acids: CASKVSGRQNYGYTF. CDR3 in DNA: TGTGCCAGCAAAGTTTCGGGACGCCAGAACTATGGCTACACCTTC.

V is TRBV5-6 and J is TRBJ2-1; 7 bases map to TRBD1. After removal of 5 bases from V and 0 bases from J, the junction contained 8 bases not matched to a gene. The CDR3 totals 16 residues. Germline CDR1 is SGHDT and CDR2 is YYEEEE. The CDR3 reads CASSRYRGSSYNEQFF. In DNA form, the CDR3 reads TGTGCCAGCAGTCGTTACAGGGGAAGCTCCTACAATGAGCAGTTCTTC.

This chain joins TRBV7-9 and TRBJ2-1; D is unresolved. The CDR3 loop spans 15 amino acids. V lost 5 bases and J lost 6, with 17 bases in between. The germline V gene encodes CDR1 SEHNR and CDR2 FQNEAQ (reference sequence). The CDR3 here is CASSPQAYDSNEQFF. DNA for the CDR3: TGTGCCAGCAGCCCGCAGGCGTATGATAGCAATGAGCAGTTCTTC.

The rearrangement joins TRBV29-1 to TRBJ2-1, with TRBD1 matching 7 bases. V trimming: 5 bases; J trimming: 7 bases; junction bases outside the gene matches: 11. CDR1 and CDR2 from the germline V gene are SQVTM and ANQGSEA. CDR3 length: 14 residues. The CDR3 sequence: CSVFKGAQGNEQFF. CDR3 in DNA: TGCAGCGTTTTCAAGGGGGCGCAGGGGAATGAGCAGTTCTTC.

The V and J genes are TRBV11-2 and TRBJ2-3, with TRBD2 matching over 7 bases. This CDR3 is 16 amino acids long. V was clipped by 5 bases and J by 0 bases; unmatched bases: 8. From germline, CDR1 is SGHAT and CDR2 FQNNGV. CDR3 region: CASSRSWRESTDTQYF. CDR3 DNA sequence: TGTGCCAGCAGCCGATCCTGGCGGGAGAGCACAGATACGCAGTATTTT.

This clone appeared a few times. This sequence joins TRBV5-1 and TRBJ2-7; no firm D call. Germline loops: CDR1 SGHRS, CDR2 YFSETQ. The CDR3 runs 16 residues. Trimming shortened V by 0 bases and J by 1 base, and 14 bases separated the two germline ends. CDR3 region: CASSLGGSFLSYEQYF. In nucleotides, the CDR3 is TGCGCCAGCAGCTTGGGCGGTTCATTCTTATCCTACGAGCAGTACTTC.

CDR3 coding DNA: TGTGCCAGCAGTTATACAGGGGGCACAGATACGCAGTATTTT. This codes for CASSYTGGTDTQYF. The chain is built from TRBV7-3 and TRBJ2-3; 7 nucleotides align to TRBD1. Germline V gene data show CDR1 as SGHTA and CDR2 as FQGTGA. J gave up 1 base and V 6 bases, and 4 bases lay outside the gene matches. The CDR3 contains 14 residues.

The chain joins TRBV6-1 to TRBJ2-2; 7 nucleotides align to TRBD1. Per germline, CDR1 MNHNS and CDR2 SASEGT. The CDR3 sequence is 15 residues long. Trimming took 5 bases from V and 0 from J; bases not matched to a gene: 3. In DNA form, the CDR3 reads TGTGCCAGCAGTACCGACAGGGCGAACACCGGGGAGCTGTTTTTT. Its translation is CASSTDRANTGELFF.

The chain uses TRBV7-2 and TRBJ2-2, with D possibly TRBD1 on 7 matching bases. In germline, CDR1 is SGHTA, CDR2 FQGNSA. The CDR3 is 18 amino acids. Trimming took off 9 bases at V and 6 bases at J, with 29 bases between the two ends. The CDR3 DNA reads TGTGCCAGACAGGGGCGAGGTCTTAGCGGAAAATCGCCCGGGGAGCTGTTTTTT. It encodes CARQGRGLSGKSPGELFF.

The J gene is TRBJ2-3, the V gene TRBV6-1; D uncertain. V was clipped by 2 bases and J by 6 bases, with 9 bases between them. Germline V gene data show CDR1 as MNHNS and CDR2 as SASEGT. The CDR3 sequence is 13 residues long. The CDR3 DNA reads as TGTGCCAGCAGTGAATTGGGTCCCGATACGCAGTATTTT. This gives the protein CASSELGPDTQYF.

This clone was observed once. The chain employs TRBV5-1 and TRBJ1-1, with a possible D match to TRBD1 (5 bases). This CDR3 is 15 amino acids long. V gave up 4 bases and J gave up 0 bases, with 13 bases separating them. The germline V gene has CDR1 SGHRS and CDR2 YFSETQ. CDR3 loop: CASSPGAVMNTEAFF. For the CDR3, the DNA is TGCGCCAGCAGCCCTGGGGCCGTGATGAACACTGAAGCTTTCTTT.

The rearrangement joins TRBV7-3 to TRBJ2-3; D is possibly TRBD1 or TRBD2 (5 bases each). The CDR3 sequence is 16 residues long. Germline lookup yields CDR1 SGHTA and CDR2 FQGTGA. The V end was cut by 5 bases, the J end by 2 bases, with 17 bases between. The CDR3 loop reads CASSPLPGPLTDTQYF. CDR3 in DNA: TGTGCCAGCAGCCCCTTACCGGGACCGCTCACAGATACGCAGTATTTT.

J is TRBJ2-3 and V is TRBV28; the match to TRBD2 covers 8 bases. Germline V CDR1 and CDR2: MDHEN, SYDVKM. The CDR3 covers 16 residues. Trimming removed 4 bases from V and 2 bases from J; junction bases left unmatched: 8. CDR3 residues: CASSWGTSGPTDTQYF. Written as DNA, the CDR3 is TGTGCCAGCAGTTGGGGTACTAGCGGACCCACAGATACGCAGTATTTT. Together with reference TRBV28 and TRBJ2-3, the CDR3 gives the full variable domain: DVKVTQSSRYLVKRTGEKVFLECVQDMDHENMFWYRQDPGLGLRLIYFSYDVKMKEKGDIPEGYSVSREKKERFSLILESASTNQTSMYLCASSWGTSGPTDTQYFGPGTRLTVL.

The CDR3 DNA reads as TGTGCCAGCAGTCCCGCGGGGCTAGCCAAAAACATTCAGTACTTC. Translation gives CASSPAGLAKNIQYF. The chain has TRBV28 and TRBJ2-4; D is possibly TRBD2 (6 bases). V was pared by 5 bases and J by 0 bases, with 11 bases between. This CDR3 comprises 15 residues. Germline V CDR1 and CDR2: MDHEN, SYDVKM.

The genes are TRBV5-5 and TRBJ2-1; D could derive from TRBD1 or TRBD2 (6 bases each). Germline assignment: CDR1 SGHKS and CDR2 YYEKEE (reference sequence). Trimming removed 4 bases from V and 8 bases from J, with 19 bases in between. This CDR3 contains 15 residues. The CDR3 is CASSLRGEKLDEQFF. DNA of the CDR3: TGTGCCAGCAGCCTTAGGGGGGAGAAACTGGATGAGCAGTTCTTC.

This chain connects TRBV27 to TRBJ2-1; D gene ambiguous. The CDR3 consists of 15 residues. Germline V gene sequence: CDR1 MNHEY, CDR2 SMNVEV (reference sequence). Trimming removed 7 bases at V and 0 bases at J, with 13 bases between. The CDR3 spells CASNPRPSSYNEQFF. In DNA form, the CDR3 reads TGTGCCAGCAACCCAAGGCCGAGCTCCTACAATGAGCAGTTCTTC.

The chain carries TRBV28 and TRBJ1-4; 7 bases line up with TRBD1. CDR3 length: 15 amino acids. Trimming removed 5 bases from V and 4 bases from J; junction bases left unmatched: 7. Germline V lookup: CDR1 MDHEN, CDR2 SYDVKM. In DNA form, the CDR3 reads TGTGCCAGCAGTCCCGCAGGGGGTAGTAATGAAAAACTGTTTTTT. Translating gives CASSPAGGSNEKLFF.